The 14 T cell receptor beta chains reported below all come from one sample, sequenced in a study of blood T cell repertoires in COVID-19 (dated by TCRdb to 2018 to 2021). The library was generated by the immunoSEQ multiplex PCR assay. The clones in this table, taken by TCRdb from immuneACCESS, are in-frame only. Not every clone is retained; where verified, under half of the shortfall comes from an unresolved V gene, and the cause of the rest is unknown. The sample data list roughly 310,000 clones, and under 90% of these were observed just once. The top ten clonotypes cover under 3.5% of the sample. Sequencing was carried out using peripheral blood. Every receptor here comes from a woman aged 25 to 45 with COVID-19, enrolled during active disease.

The chain carries TRBV5-4 and TRBJ2-3, with D perhaps matching TRBD2 (6 bases). CDR3 length: 17 residues. CDR1 and CDR2 (germline): SGHNT, YYREEE (reference sequence). Trimming pared 4 bases from V and 2 bases from J, leaving 20 bases between. CDR3 amino acids: CASSPVGPGSATDTQYF. Written as DNA, the CDR3 is TGTGCCAGCAGCCCGGTGGGGCCCGGGAGCGCCACAGATACGCAGTATTTT.

Comment on this clone: This sample includes further DNA sequences coding for the same CDR3. V and J are TRBV5-1 and TRBJ2-7; D is ambiguous. Trimming removed 0 bases from V and 0 bases from J, with 7 bases in between. The CDR3 loop spans 14 amino acids. Germline values: CDR1 SGHRS, CDR2 YFSETQ. The CDR3 nucleotides are TGCGCCAGCAGCTTGGATAGGAGCTCCTACGAGCAGTACTTC. Amino acids: CASSLDRSSYEQYF. Using reference TRBV5-1 and TRBJ2-7 for the parts outside the CDR3, the full variable domain is KAGVTQTPRYLIKTRGQQVTLSCSPISGHRSVSWYQQTPGQGLQFLFEYFSETQRNKGNFPGRFSGRQFSNSRSEMNVSTLELGDSALYLCASSLDRSSYEQYFGPGTRLTVT.

The genes are TRBV30 and TRBJ1-2; no firm D call. CDR3 size: 13 residues. Trimming left V 1 base short and J 1 base short, with 7 bases between. The V gene's germline CDR1 is GTSNPN and CDR2 SVGIG (reference sequence). This chain's CDR3 is CAWSGGINYGYTF. CDR3 coding DNA: TGTGCCTGGAGTGGAGGTATTAACTATGGCTACACCTTC.

Concerning this clone: Other DNA sequences in this sample translate to the same CDR3. V gene TRBV14 combines with J gene TRBJ2-7; TRBD2 matches at 8 bases. In germline, CDR1 is SGHDN, CDR2 FVKESK. V lost 4 bases and J lost 3; bases outside the gene matches: 26. This CDR3 contains 21 residues. CDR3 sequence reads: CASSRGKTSSRDGRAYYEQYF. The CDR3 nucleotides are TGTGCCAGCAGCCGGGGAAAGACAAGCTCTAGAGACGGGAGGGCCTACTACGAGCAGTACTTC.

The V and J genes are TRBV9 and TRBJ1-1; 7 positions agree with TRBD1. Per germline, CDR1 SGDLS and CDR2 YYNGEE. The CDR3 runs to 16 residues. V shed 0 bases, J shed 1 base, and the junction held 6 bases outside the gene matches. CDR3 residues: CASSVGGTAPNTEAFF. CDR3 nucleotide sequence: TGTGCCAGCAGCGTAGGCGGGACAGCACCGAACACTGAAGCTTTCTTT.

This clone was observed once. The identical CDR3 is also encoded by other nucleotide sequences in the sample. The chain employs TRBV5-1 and TRBJ2-2, with unresolved D. Trimming removed 0 bases from V and 1 base from J, with 4 bases in between. CDR3 length: 14 amino acids. Germline V gene lookup returns CDR1 SGHRS and CDR2 YFSETQ. CDR3 sequence (DNA): TGCGCCAGCAGCTTGGACAGGAACACCGGGGAGCTGTTTTTT. Its protein product is CASSLDRNTGELFF.

J is TRBJ1-1 and V is TRBV28; D not certain. The CDR3 totals 13 residues. V lost 6 bases and J 1 base, leaving 9 bases between the germline ends. Germline V gives CDR1 MDHEN, CDR2 SYDVKM. The CDR3 here is CASSHERNTEAFF. DNA for the CDR3: TGTGCCAGCAGCCACGAGAGGAACACTGAAGCTTTCTTT.

V usage is TRBV24-1 and J usage is TRBJ2-1; the D is unclear. CDR1 and CDR2 from the germline V gene are KGHDR and SFDVKD. The CDR3 contains 16 residues. Trimming removed 3 bases from V and 0 bases from J, with 11 bases in between. CDR3 loop: CATSDQGGDSYNEQFF. CDR3 nucleotides: TGTGCCACCAGTGATCAAGGCGGTGACTCCTACAATGAGCAGTTCTTC.

Concerning this clone: At one end the junction does not follow the germline gene, possibly because of a read error. The V call is TRBV7-8, the J call TRBJ1-1, with a weak D call TRBD1 (5 bases). Germline CDR1 is SGHVS and CDR2 is FQNEAQ. The CDR3 contains 10 residues. Here the CDR3 reads CASSLQGLKF. The CDR3 DNA reads as TGTGCCAGCAGCCTCCAGGGACTCAAGTTT.

The chain joins TRBV30 to TRBJ2-2, with TRBD1 matching 9 bases. This CDR3 has 13 residues. V gave up 5 bases and J gave up 7 bases; unmatched junction bases: 5. The germline V gene has CDR1 GTSNPN and CDR2 SVGIG (reference sequence). CDR3 in amino acids: CAWEQGAHGELFF. The CDR3 DNA is TGTGCCTGGGAACAGGGGGCTCACGGGGAGCTGTTTTTT.

The CDR3 reads CASSQAVSQPQHF. The CDR3, as DNA: TGTGCCAGCAGCCAAGCCGTATCTCAGCCCCAGCATTTT. The chain carries TRBV3-1 (or the pseudogene TRBV3-2) and TRBJ1-5; D unclear. CDR1 is LGHDT and CDR2 is YNNKEL in the germline V gene (reference sequence). The germline V and J ends were trimmed by 1 base and 6 bases, with 7 bases remaining between them. This CDR3 spans 13 amino acids.

The CDR3, as DNA: TGCGCCAGCAGCTCGGGACTAGCGGGGGCTACAGATACGCAGTATTTT. It encodes CASSSGLAGATDTQYF. The chain carries TRBV5-1 and TRBJ2-3; 14 nucleotides line up with TRBD2. The V segment lost 3 bases and the J segment 3 bases; nucleotides outside the gene matches: 3. The CDR3 consists of 16 residues. Per germline, CDR1 SGHRS and CDR2 YFSETQ.

Notes on this clone: Other DNA sequences of this sample code for an identical CDR3. The chain recombines TRBV27 with TRBJ2-7; D may be TRBD2 (5 bases). The CDR3 loop spans 13 amino acids. Germline V CDR1 and CDR2: MNHEY, SMNVEV (reference sequence). V gave up 5 bases and J gave up 1 base, with 9 bases separating them. The CDR3 region has the DNA TGTGCCAGCAGTCTAAGCGGATCCTACGAGCAGTACTTC. Protein product: CASSLSGSYEQYF.

This rearrangement joins TRBV28 to TRBJ2-7; a possible D gene is TRBD2 (6 bases). The V end was cut by 5 bases, the J end by 6 bases, with 26 bases between. This CDR3 comprises 17 residues. Per germline, CDR1 MDHEN and CDR2 SYDVKM. CDR3 sequence (DNA): TGTGCCAGCAGTCTCCGGGACCCGGGACTTAGAGAACTCGAGCAGTACTTC. It encodes CASSLRDPGLRELEQYF.